One and the same sample provided the 18 T cell receptor beta chains below, sequenced in a study of shared clonotypes between healthy human individuals. Only in-frame clones appear in the TCRdb table, and some are missing; sequencing was by immunoSEQ multiplex PCR. The data hold about 680,000 clones, with about 92% observed a single time. Naivety among CD8 cells was defined by CD45RO negativity and positive CCR7 selection, thereby excluding terminally differentiated effector memory CD45RA+ cells. Sample: naive CD8+ T cells sorted from blood. The receptor set was obtained from a man aged 30-40 years in good health.

CDR3 in DNA: TGTGCCAGCAGTTTTAGGTGGGACAGGGGGGAGACCCAGTACTTC. Its translation is CASSFRWDRGETQYF. The chain is built from TRBV27 and TRBJ2-5; 11 bases are a match to TRBD1. V gave up 3 bases and J gave up 5 bases; unmatched junction bases: 5. This CDR3 spans 15 amino acids. Germline CDR1 reads MNHEY; CDR2 reads SMNVEV (reference sequence).

In the case of this clone: Different DNA sequences within this sample yield the same CDR3. V and J are TRBV5-6 and TRBJ2-4; D might be TRBD1 or TRBD2, each matching 5 bases. CDR3 length equals 12 residues. Trimming removed 0 bases from V and 9 bases from J, with 7 bases in between. Looked up from germline, CDR1 is SGHDT and CDR2 is YYEEEE. In DNA form, the CDR3 reads TGTGCCAGCAGCTTGGGGGGGACCATTCAGTACTTC. Its translation is CASSLGGTIQYF.

Details on this clone: At the DNA level, this CDR3 is encoded by other sequences in the same sample as well. V usage is TRBV7-3 and J usage is TRBJ2-3, with D unclear. The germline CDR1 and CDR2 sequences are SGHTA and FQGTGA. The CDR3 totals 13 residues. The germline V and J ends were trimmed by 1 base and 2 bases, with 4 bases remaining between them. This CDR3 reads CASSLIVTDTQYF. The CDR3 region has the DNA TGTGCCAGCAGCTTAATCGTCACAGATACGCAGTATTTT.

The chain is built from TRBV5-8 and TRBJ2-1, with 7 bases matching TRBD1. V was pared by 4 bases and J by 5 bases, with 6 bases of the junction left unmatched. CDR1 and CDR2 (germline): SGHTS, YDEGEE. This CDR3 has 14 residues. CDR3 DNA sequence: TGTGCCAGCAGCCCCGACAGGGATAACAATGAGCAGTTCTTC. Protein: CASSPDRDNNEQFF.

The genes are TRBV9 and TRBJ2-3; D gene uncertain. Trimming left V 4 bases short and J 6 bases short, with 15 bases between. Per germline, CDR1 SGDLS and CDR2 YYNGEE. The CDR3 contains 14 residues. This chain's CDR3 is CASSLFSAWDTQYF. The CDR3 DNA reads as TGTGCCAGCAGCCTATTCAGTGCATGGGATACGCAGTATTTT.

The CDR3 region has the DNA TGTGCCAGCAGTTTGGTCCAGCTAAACTATGGCTACACCTTC. Its translation is CASSLVQLNYGYTF. V gene TRBV28 combines with J gene TRBJ1-2; D ambiguous. Germline CDR1 reads MDHEN; CDR2 reads SYDVKM. V was cut by 3 bases and J by 2 bases, with 10 bases left in between. This CDR3 spans 14 amino acids.

This clone was counted between two and nine times. The chain uses TRBV27 and TRBJ2-7, with 9 bases identical to TRBD2. The germline V gene has CDR1 MNHEY and CDR2 SMNVEV (reference sequence). This CDR3 comprises 14 residues. V dropped 4 bases and J dropped 7; count of bases not matched to a gene: 8. The CDR3 loop is CASSSLAGQTEQYF. CDR3 nucleotide sequence: TGTGCCAGCAGTTCGCTAGCGGGGCAGACGGAGCAGTACTTC.

The CDR3 reads CASSPTSGSKAEQFF. The CDR3 DNA follows: TGTGCCAGCAGTCCCACTAGCGGGAGTAAGGCGGAGCAGTTCTTC. The V and J genes are TRBV7-3 and TRBJ2-1; 11 bases line up with TRBD2. CDR1 and CDR2 from the germline V gene are SGHTA and FQGTGA. Trimming removed 6 bases from V and 10 bases from J; junction bases left unmatched: 11. This CDR3 spans 15 amino acids.

The V and J genes are TRBV19 and TRBJ2-3, with D possibly being TRBD1 or TRBD2 (5 bases each). Per germline, CDR1 LNHDA and CDR2 SQIVND (reference sequence). V shed 5 bases and J shed 8 bases, with 8 bases lying between them. CDR3 length: 11 amino acids. CDR3 DNA sequence: TGTGCCAGTAGTGGGGACGGTACGCAGTATTTT. It encodes CASSGDGTQYF.

The chain links TRBV13 to TRBJ2-3; D is undetermined. From germline, CDR1 is PRHDT and CDR2 FYEKMQ (reference sequence). The CDR3 contains 13 residues. With 6 bases removed from V and 0 bases from J, the gap between germline ends came to 7 bases. Written as DNA, the CDR3 is TGTGCCAGCAGTATGGATAGCACAGATACGCAGTATTTT. The encoded protein is CASSMDSTDTQYF.

The chain couples TRBV28 to TRBJ2-7; TRBD2 agrees at 7 bases. The germline V gene encodes CDR1 MDHEN and CDR2 SYDVKM. This CDR3 has 17 amino acids. V dropped 5 bases and J dropped 2; count of bases not matched to a gene: 15. CDR3 region: CASSPSGASGDPYEQYF. The CDR3 region has the DNA TGTGCCAGCAGTCCCAGCGGGGCTAGCGGAGACCCCTACGAGCAGTACTTC.

V is TRBV11-2 and J is TRBJ2-7; D unclear. From germline, CDR1 is SGHAT and CDR2 FQNNGV. V shed 3 bases and J shed 0 bases, with 12 bases lying between them. CDR3 length: 15 amino acids. CDR3 in DNA: TGTGCCAGCAGCTTGGAGTTGGTAGGCTCCTACGAGCAGTACTTC. It specifies CASSLELVGSYEQYF.

This chain links TRBV27 with TRBJ1-5; D may be TRBD1 (5 bases). Germline V gene lookup returns CDR1 MNHEY and CDR2 SMNVEV (reference sequence). V lost 6 bases and J 6 bases, leaving 18 bases between the germline ends. This CDR3 is built from 15 residues. CDR3 bases: TGTGCCAGCAGCCTACGGGCTCAGGGAGGTCAGCCCCAGCATTTT. This codes for CASSLRAQGGQPQHF.

This sequence joins TRBV7-9 and TRBJ2-4; TRBD2 is a possible D gene (5 bases). V was trimmed by 8 bases and J by 11 bases, leaving 19 bases between them. CDR1 is SEHNR, CDR2 FQNEAQ, per germline (reference sequence). The CDR3 is 13 residues long. The CDR3, as DNA: TGTGCCAGCCGAGGAGGCTACGCCCAGCTTCAGTACTTC. Translating gives CASRGGYAQLQYF.

The table lists this clone with a few counts. The chain carries TRBV13 and TRBJ2-7; D gene unclear. CDR3 length equals 12 residues. V lost 4 bases to trimming and J lost 9 bases, with 13 bases between them. Germline values: CDR1 PRHDT, CDR2 FYEKMQ (reference sequence). The CDR3 region has the DNA TGTGCCAGCAGCTCCCAATCCTTCGTGCAGTACTTC. Protein sequence: CASSSQSFVQYF. Full variable domain (rest looked up from reference TRBV13 and TRBJ2-7): AAGVIQSPRHLIKEKRETATLKCYPIPRHDTVYWYQQGPGQDPQFLISFYEKMQSDKGSIPDRFSAQQFSDYHSELNMSSLELGDSALYFCASSSQSFVQYFGPGTRLTVT.

V and J are TRBV4-1 and TRBJ2-7; tentative D call: TRBD2 (5 bases). Trimming removed 3 bases at V and 2 bases at J, with 11 bases between. The germline gives CDR1 MGHRA, CDR2 YSYEKL. The CDR3 length is 14 residues. CDR3 loop: CASSHTGNTYEQYF. Written as DNA, the CDR3 is TGCGCCAGCAGCCATACCGGGAACACCTACGAGCAGTACTTC.

This clone came up once. This sequence joins TRBV14 and TRBJ2-3; D ambiguous. Germline CDR1 reads SGHDN; CDR2 reads FVKESK. The V end was cut by 1 base, the J end by 1 base, with 12 bases between. CDR3 length: 16 residues. CDR3 nucleotide sequence: TGTGCCAGCAGCCAAGTAGACGGGCTAGGCACAGATACGCAGTATTTT. Its translation: CASSQVDGLGTDTQYF.

The rearrangement uses TRBV27 and TRBJ2-7; D might be TRBD1 (5 bases). Germline-derived CDR1 and CDR2 are MNHEY and SMNVEV (reference sequence). Trimming cost V 6 bases and J 4 bases, with 13 bases left between them. CDR3 length: 13 amino acids. In DNA, the CDR3 is TGTGCCAGCAGCGTGGCCACAGGTTACGAGCAGTACTTC. Translating gives CASSVATGYEQYF.